Listed below are T cell receptor beta chains from one sample, sequenced in a study of shared clonotypes between healthy human individuals. Clones were sequenced by immunoSEQ multiplex PCR, and TCRdb holds only the in-frame ones, with some missing. The repertoire consists of about 1 million clones, with around 74% occurring once and the leading ten covering approximately 1.5%. Sequencing input: memory CD4+ T cells sorted from blood. Every receptor here comes from a man younger than 30 in good health. Both conserved end residues are part of each CDR3. The D gene is left open where the match is weak. Clone size is given for some rows only: seen once, a few or many times, or a class if the clone is expanded.

clone_size d_call j_call v_call cdr3_nt cdr3_aa
once NA TRBJ2-5 TRBV18 TGTGCCAGCTCAAAGGGTCTGCAAGAGACCCAGTACTTC CASSKGLQETQYF
NA NA TRBJ1-1 TRBV28 TGTGGGGTAGGACTCATGAACACTGAAGCTTTCTTT CGVGLMNTEAFF
NA NA TRBJ1-1 TRBV5-3 TGTGCCAGAAGCGAGCTAAGGGCAGTGAACACTGAAGCTTTCTTT CARSELRAVNTEAFF
NA TRBD1 TRBJ2-2 TRBV2 TGTGCCAGCAAAGGGGACAGTAACACCGGGGAGCTGTTTTTT CASKGDSNTGELFF
NA TRBD2 TRBJ2-1 TRBV28 TGTGCCAGCAGTTTCTGGACTAGCGTCAATGAGCAGTTCTTC CASSFWTSVNEQFF
once NA TRBJ2-1 TRBV2 TGTGCCAGCAGTGGCCAGGGGGGAAATGAGCAGTTCTTC CASSGQGGNEQFF
NA NA TRBJ1-5 TRBV28 TGTGCCAGCAGTATACAGGGAAGGGGGAACAATCAGCCCCAGCATTTT CASSIQGRGNNQPQHF
NA NA TRBJ2-7 TRBV7-2 TGTGCCAGCAGCTTAGCGGCTCCCCAAGAGCAGTACTTC CASSLAAPQEQYF
NA NA TRBJ1-5 TRBV27 TGTGCCAGCAGTGGAGGGACATATCAGCCCCAGCATTTT CASSGGTYQPQHF
few TRBD2 TRBJ2-1 TRBV4-1 TGCGCCAGCAGCCAAGATCGGGTAGCGGGGGAGCAGTTCTTC CASSQDRVAGEQFF
NA TRBD2 TRBJ2-1 TRBV5-1 TGCGCCAGCAGGTCAGCGGGGGGCTCCTACAATGAGCAGTTCTTC CASRSAGGSYNEQFF
many NA TRBJ2-5 TRBV27 TGTGCCAGCAGTCCCAGGGCCCTGCGCATAGAGACCCAGTACTTC CASSPRALRIETQYF
NA NA TRBJ2-2 TRBV5-1 TGCGCCAGCAGCTTGGATCCCGGGAACACCGGGGAGCTGTTTTTT CASSLDPGNTGELFF
NA NA TRBJ2-7 TRBV7-2 TGTGCCAGCAGCTTATTTGCGAGCCAGGGCATCAGCTCCTACGAGCAGTACTTC CASSLFASQGISSYEQYF
NA NA TRBJ2-7 TRBV27 TGTGCCACCGGGAAGTGGACGGGGCCCAGCTCCTACGAGCAGTACTTC CATGKWTGPSSYEQYF
NA NA TRBJ1-5 TRBV30 TGTGCCTGGAGTTGGGGGGGAGGGGATAGCAATCAGCCCCAGCATTTT CAWSWGGGDSNQPQHF
NA TRBD1 TRBJ1-4 TRBV5-6 TGTGCCAGCAGCTTGCAAGGGGGCTCAGAAAAACTGTTTTTT CASSLQGGSEKLFF
NA NA TRBJ2-7 TRBV11-2 TGTGCCAGCAGCCAGACCCTACAGGGATCCTACGAGCAGTACTTC CASSQTLQGSYEQYF
NA TRBD1 TRBJ1-2 TRBV5-4 TGTGCCAGCAGCACTACGGGACAGGGGAGCTATGGCTACACCTTC CASSTTGQGSYGYTF
few NA TRBJ2-3 TRBV18 TGTGCCAGCTCACCCAGTCAGGCTAGCACAGATACGCAGTATTTT CASSPSQASTDTQYF
NA NA TRBJ2-1 TRBV15 TGTGCCACCACCCCTGGGCGTTTCTACAATGAGCAGTTCTTC CATTPGRFYNEQFF
NA NA TRBJ2-7 TRBV6-5 TGTGCCACTACGGACAGCGCGGGCTACGAGCAGTACTTC CATTDSAGYEQYF
NA NA TRBJ2-7 TRBV6-5 TGTGCCAGCAGTCCCCTCCCGAGCTCCTACGAGCAGTACTTC CASSPLPSSYEQYF
few TRBD1 TRBJ1-5 TRBV11-2 TGTGCCAGCAGCTTGATGGGACAGCCCGGGCAGCCCCAGCATTTT CASSLMGQPGQPQHF
NA NA TRBJ2-5 TRBV6-6 TGTGCCAGTCAATCTGCGGGGGCGGCAACCCAGTACTTC CASQSAGAATQYF
NA NA TRBJ1-5 TRBV7-2 TGTGCCAGCAGCCCTGTGTCGGGGGCCAATCAGCCCCAGCATTTT CASSPVSGANQPQHF
once TRBD1 TRBJ2-7 TRBV10-3 TGTGCCATCAAGGGACAGAGCCTCTACGAGCAGTACTTC CAIKGQSLYEQYF
once NA TRBJ1-2 TRBV11-2 TGTGCCAGCAGCTTAAATGGGATCCTAAACTATGGCTACACCTTC CASSLNGILNYGYTF
NA TRBD1 TRBJ1-1 TRBV30 TGTGCCTGGATGAGGGGGCTCAGCACTGAAGCTTTCTTT CAWMRGLSTEAFF
NA TRBD1 TRBJ2-2 TRBV29-1 TGCAGCGCCGCCGGGACAGGGGACACCGGGGAGCTGTTTTTT CSAAGTGDTGELFF
NA TRBD1 TRBJ1-5 TRBV5-4 TGTGCCAGCAGCCCGGACAGGGGGCCGGACAATCAGCCCCAGCATTTT CASSPDRGPDNQPQHF
NA NA TRBJ2-5 TRBV29-1 TGCAGCGGAGGGCGTTTACAAGAGACCCAGTACTTC CSGGRLQETQYF
NA NA TRBJ1-5 TRBV2 TGTGCCAGCAGTGGTATGGATCAGCCCCAGCATTTT CASSGMDQPQHF
once NA TRBJ1-1 TRBV6-1 TGTGCCAGTAGGGGGAGCTTATTACAGGACAAAGCTTTCTTT CASRGSLLQDKAFF
many NA TRBJ2-7 TRBV20-1 TGCAGTGCTAATAAATACGAGCAGTACTTC CSANKYEQYF
NA TRBD1 TRBJ2-7 TRBV7-9 TGTGCCTCCGGAGGGACAGGGCGATGGGAGCAGTACTTC CASGGTGRWEQYF
NA TRBD2 TRBJ2-3 TRBV11-2 TGTGCCAGCAGCAAGGAACTAGCGGGGGGGTGGTACACAGATACGCAGTATTTT CASSKELAGGWYTDTQYF
NA NA TRBJ2-1 TRBV5-1 TGCGCCAGCAGCCCCCTCGGTAGCGGACCGTACAATGAGCAGTTCTTC CASSPLGSGPYNEQFF
NA TRBD1 TRBJ1-5 TRBV19 TGTGCCAGTAGTACAGGGACAGGGAAAAATCAGCCCCAGCATTTT CASSTGTGKNQPQHF
many NA TRBJ2-6 TRBV7-9 TGTGCCAGCAGCTCCCTAGGGGGGGCCAACGTCCTGACTTTC CASSSLGGANVLTF
NA NA TRBJ2-6 TRBV27 TGTGCCAGCAGCTCGGGGGCTGGGGCCAACGTCCTGACTTTC CASSSGAGANVLTF
NA NA TRBJ1-1 TRBV30 TGTGCCTGGAGTGTAACAGGGCCCACTGAAGCTTTCTTT CAWSVTGPTEAFF
NA TRBD1 TRBJ2-7 TRBV11-2 TGTGCCAGCAGCTTAGTCGGGACAGGGGTTTACGAGCAGTACTTC CASSLVGTGVYEQYF
few NA TRBJ1-6 TRBV7-3 TGTGCCAGCAGCGGACGCAGGGGCCCGCTGGATTCACCCCTCCACTTT CASSGRRGPLDSPLHF